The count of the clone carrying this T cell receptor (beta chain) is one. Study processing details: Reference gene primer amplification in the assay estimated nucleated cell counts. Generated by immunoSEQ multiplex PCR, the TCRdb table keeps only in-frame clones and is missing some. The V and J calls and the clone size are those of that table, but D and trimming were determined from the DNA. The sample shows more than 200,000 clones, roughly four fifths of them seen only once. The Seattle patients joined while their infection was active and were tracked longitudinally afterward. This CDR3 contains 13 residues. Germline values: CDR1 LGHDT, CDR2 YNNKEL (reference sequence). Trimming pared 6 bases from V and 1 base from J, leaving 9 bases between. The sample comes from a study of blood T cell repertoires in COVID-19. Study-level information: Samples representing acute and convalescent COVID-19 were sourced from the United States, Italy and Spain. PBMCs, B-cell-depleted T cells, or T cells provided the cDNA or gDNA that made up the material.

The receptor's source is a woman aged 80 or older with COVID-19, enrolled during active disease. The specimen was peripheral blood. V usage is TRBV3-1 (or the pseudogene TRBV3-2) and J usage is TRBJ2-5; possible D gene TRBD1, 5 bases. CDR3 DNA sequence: TGTGCCAGCAGAGGGGCCCCCCAAGAGACCCAGTACTTC. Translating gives CASRGAPQETQYF.